The entry that follows covers one T cell receptor (beta chain) sequence. Its antigen is unidentified. The sample belongs to a study of cytomegalovirus exposure and HLA in healthy donors. Study at large: Most donors, about 77% of roughly 400 genotyped, fell in the Caucasian-associated ancestry cluster.

With 5 bases removed from V and 1 base from J, the gap between germline ends came to 9 bases. CDR3 length equals 14 residues. Germline V CDR1 and CDR2: KGHSH, LQKENI. Primers: 60 Vbeta forward and 13 Jbeta reverse. TCRdb's copy holds only in-frame clones and misses some; the assay was immunoSEQ multiplex PCR. The sample lists 80,000 or so clones; nearly 80% were seen once. The study's findings and limits: HLA restriction was apparent for most CMV-associated TCR beta chains in a later analysis. Cytomegalovirus-associated TCR beta chains were listed, numbering around 150. Certain sequence variants were highly shared and formed a cluster, and this cluster was likely a sequencing artifact.

The chain employs TRBV18 and TRBJ1-5; D may be TRBD1 (6 bases). Specimen: PBMCs. This TCR derives from a man in his forties or fifties in good health and CMV-seronegative. The CDR3 reads CASSGGQSNQPQHF. The CDR3 DNA is TGTGCCAGCTCAGGAGGACAGAGCAATCAGCCCCAGCATTTT.